This TCR beta chain derives from a study of cytomegalovirus exposure and HLA in healthy donors. Findings of the study overall: Further analysis was carried out later, and it showed several of the most significant clusters appearing linked to common viral pathogens.

A remark on this clone: The antigen remains unidentified. Other DNA sequences within the sample encode an identical CDR3.

Primers: 60 Vbeta forward and 13 Jbeta reverse. Using immunoSEQ multiplex PCR, the repertoire was profiled, and TCRdb retains in-frame clones only, with some absent. The table includes more than 100,000 clones, 55% to 65% detected once. Sequencing input: PBMCs. The TCR originated in a man aged 40-49 years in good health and CMV-seropositive.

As DNA, the CDR3 is TGTGCCAGCAGCCTGGACAGGGGGAATGGCTACACCTTC. Translated: CASSLDRGNGYTF. The genes are TRBV11-2 and TRBJ1-2; 10 bases line up with TRBD1. Trimming at V came to 5 bases and at J to 6 bases, leaving 3 bases not matched to a gene. Germline CDR1 and CDR2: SGHAT and FQNNGV. This CDR3 spans 13 amino acids.